These T cell receptor beta chains were read from a single sample in a study of T cell repertoires in cytomegalovirus infection. TCRdb used MiXCR to reprocess the reads, holding one entry per CDR3 protein. The sample holds 200,000 to 300,000 distinct CDR3 sequences, 12% to 15% seen once. The sample was PBMCs. The receptors come from a human donor in good health (CMV status not recorded). Some clones in this sample may be carry-over from other donors' samples. Both conserved end residues are part of each CDR3. A D gene is named only where the DNA matches it firmly. Size is stated for part of the rows, as once, few or many counts, or as a class when the clone is expanded.

v_call: TRBV19
clone_size: many
j_call: TRBJ2-6
d_call: .
cdr3_aa: CASKSGTGANVLTF
cdr3_nt: TGTGCCAGTAAGTCGGGGACTGGGGCCAACGTCCTGACTTTC

v_call: TRBV7-9
clone_size: few
j_call: TRBJ1-2
d_call: .
cdr3_aa: CASSFYSNYGYTF
cdr3_nt: TGTGCCAGCAGCTTTTACTCTAACTATGGCTACACCTTC

v_call: TRBV6-5
clone_size: .
j_call: TRBJ1-1
d_call: TRBD1
cdr3_aa: CASSKQGASNTEAFF
cdr3_nt: TGTGCCAGCAGCAAACAGGGGGCTTCGAACACTGAAGCTTTCTTT

v_call: TRBV7-8
clone_size: many
j_call: TRBJ2-3
d_call: .
cdr3_aa: CASSFGGSTDTQYF
cdr3_nt: TGTGCCAGCAGCTTTGGGGGCAGCACAGATACGCAGTATTTT

v_call: TRBV29-1
clone_size: few
j_call: TRBJ1-1
d_call: .
cdr3_aa: CSVERAGSDTEAFF
cdr3_nt: TGCAGCGTTGAAAGGGCAGGGTCGGACACTGAAGCTTTCTTT

v_call: TRBV2
clone_size: .
j_call: TRBJ1-1
d_call: .
cdr3_aa: CASRKMGGGGGTEAFF
cdr3_nt: TGTGCCAGCAGGAAGATGGGGGGCGGGGGGGGCACTGAAGCTTTCTTT

v_call: TRBV6-1
clone_size: many
j_call: TRBJ1-5
d_call: .
cdr3_aa: CATNLGPYQPQHF
cdr3_nt: TGTGCCACCAATTTGGGGCCGTATCAGCCCCAGCATTTT

v_call: TRBV29-1
clone_size: .
j_call: TRBJ2-5
d_call: TRBD1
cdr3_aa: CSARGGTGGQETQYF
cdr3_nt: TGCAGCGCTCGTGGGGGGACAGGGGGTCAAGAGACCCAGTACTTC

v_call: TRBV25-1
clone_size: .
j_call: TRBJ1-2
d_call: .
cdr3_aa: CASSEYTAEDGYTF
cdr3_nt: TGTGCCAGCAGTGAATATACGGCTGAAGATGGCTACACCTTC

v_call: TRBV12-3/TRBV12-4
clone_size: many
j_call: TRBJ1-2
d_call: TRBD1
cdr3_aa: CASSSQGVLGGYTF
cdr3_nt: TGTGCCAGCAGTTCCCAGGGGGTCCTTGGCGGCTACACCTTC

v_call: TRBV7-2
clone_size: many
j_call: TRBJ2-1
d_call: TRBD1
cdr3_aa: CASSLGQWYNEQFF
cdr3_nt: TGTGCCAGCAGCTTGGGACAGTGGTACAATGAGCAGTTCTTC

v_call: TRBV27
clone_size: .
j_call: TRBJ1-2
d_call: .
cdr3_aa: CASSLGPAPGYGYTF
cdr3_nt: TGTGCCAGCAGTTTAGGGCCCGCCCCAGGCTATGGCTACACCTTC

v_call: TRBV7-3
clone_size: many
j_call: TRBJ2-2
d_call: TRBD2
cdr3_aa: CASSLAGVGGELFF
cdr3_nt: TGTGCCAGCAGCTTAGCGGGGGTAGGGGGGGAGCTGTTTTTT

v_call: TRBV20-1
clone_size: many
j_call: TRBJ2-7
d_call: .
cdr3_aa: CSARGTVSYEQYF
cdr3_nt: TGCAGTGCTAGAGGGACCGTCTCCTACGAGCAGTACTTC

v_call: TRBV20-1
clone_size: .
j_call: TRBJ2-5
d_call: TRBD2
cdr3_aa: CSARVGGGLETQYF
cdr3_nt: TGCAGTGCTAGAGTGGGCGGGGGGTTAGAGACCCAGTACTTC

v_call: TRBV11-3
clone_size: few
j_call: TRBJ2-7
d_call: .
cdr3_aa: CASSATGEGPYEQYF
cdr3_nt: TGTGCCAGCAGCGCCACGGGGGAAGGACCCTACGAGCAGTACTTC

v_call: TRBV25-1
clone_size: few
j_call: TRBJ1-4
d_call: .
cdr3_aa: CASSDPTANEKLFF
cdr3_nt: TGTGCCAGCAGTGATCCCACGGCAAATGAAAAACTGTTTTTT

v_call: TRBV10-3
clone_size: .
j_call: TRBJ1-4
d_call: TRBD1
cdr3_aa: CAIRPGQGGEEYEKLLF
cdr3_nt: TGTGCCATCAGACCGGGACAGGGAGGCGAGGAGTATGAAAAACTGTTGTTT

v_call: TRBV28
clone_size: few
j_call: TRBJ1-3
d_call: .
cdr3_aa: CASRAGADSHLYF
cdr3_nt: TGTGCCAGCAGGGCCGGAGCGGACAGCCACCTATATTTT

v_call: TRBV29-1
clone_size: once
j_call: TRBJ1-2
d_call: .
cdr3_aa: CSVVGGRYGYTF
cdr3_nt: TGCAGCGTTGTAGGGGGGAGGTATGGCTACACCTTC

v_call: TRBV7-6
clone_size: many
j_call: TRBJ2-7
d_call: .
cdr3_aa: CASSLERSGDEQYF
cdr3_nt: TGTGCCAGCAGCTTAGAACGGTCAGGGGACGAGCAGTACTTC

v_call: TRBV19
clone_size: many
j_call: TRBJ1-2
d_call: .
cdr3_aa: CASSIHGQGLDGYTF
cdr3_nt: TGTGCCAGTAGTATCCACGGGCAGGGATTGGATGGCTACACCTTC

v_call: TRBV7-2
clone_size: many
j_call: TRBJ2-7
d_call: .
cdr3_aa: CASSLGASPLYEQYF
cdr3_nt: TGTGCCAGCAGCTTAGGGGCATCTCCCCTCTACGAGCAGTACTTC

v_call: TRBV18
clone_size: many
j_call: TRBJ2-1
d_call: .
cdr3_aa: CASSPPRGSYNEQFF
cdr3_nt: TGTGCCAGCTCACCCCCTCGCGGTTCCTACAATGAGCAGTTCTTC

v_call: TRBV12-3/TRBV12-4
clone_size: many
j_call: TRBJ1-2
d_call: TRBD1
cdr3_aa: CASSLKGASGYTF
cdr3_nt: TGTGCCAGCAGTTTAAAGGGGGCGAGCGGCTACACCTTC

v_call: TRBV28
clone_size: few
j_call: TRBJ1-1
d_call: TRBD1
cdr3_aa: CASSSGQTSEAFF
cdr3_nt: TGTGCCAGCAGTTCGGGACAGACATCTGAAGCTTTCTTT

v_call: TRBV12-3/TRBV12-4
clone_size: .
j_call: TRBJ1-3
d_call: TRBD1
cdr3_aa: CASNPGGSAYTIYF
cdr3_nt: TGTGCCAGCAACCCAGGGGGCTCGGCGTACACCATATATTTT

v_call: TRBV19
clone_size: few
j_call: TRBJ1-4
d_call: TRBD1
cdr3_aa: CASSNRGTNEKLFF
cdr3_nt: TGTGCCAGTAGCAACAGGGGAACTAATGAAAAACTGTTTTTT

v_call: TRBV6-2/TRBV6-3
clone_size: .
j_call: TRBJ2-2
d_call: .
cdr3_aa: CASNIRDLVTGELFF
cdr3_nt: TGTGCCAGCAACATCCGGGACTTGGTCACCGGGGAGCTGTTTTTT

v_call: TRBV7-2
clone_size: many
j_call: TRBJ1-2
d_call: TRBD1
cdr3_aa: CASSLDRGSGYTF
cdr3_nt: TGTGCCAGCAGCCTAGACAGGGGAAGCGGCTACACCTTC

v_call: TRBV7-9
clone_size: few
j_call: TRBJ1-1
d_call: .
cdr3_aa: CASSRLGEAFF
cdr3_nt: TGTGCCAGCAGTCGATTGGGTGAAGCTTTCTTT

v_call: TRBV6-2/TRBV6-3
clone_size: .
j_call: TRBJ2-7
d_call: .
cdr3_aa: CASSYSEDGQYF
cdr3_nt: TGTGCCAGCAGTTACTCGGAGGACGGGCAGTACTTC

v_call: TRBV28
clone_size: many
j_call: TRBJ2-1
d_call: TRBD2
cdr3_aa: CASSTPTSGSHNEQFF
cdr3_nt: TGTGCCAGCAGTACCCCTACTAGCGGGAGTCACAATGAGCAGTTCTTC

v_call: TRBV7-2
clone_size: many
j_call: TRBJ1-1
d_call: TRBD1
cdr3_aa: CASSLDRGTEAFF
cdr3_nt: TGTGCCAGCAGCTTAGACAGGGGCACTGAAGCTTTCTTT

v_call: TRBV5-1
clone_size: many
j_call: TRBJ1-1
d_call: .
cdr3_aa: CASREWGQTEAFF
cdr3_nt: TGCGCCAGCAGAGAATGGGGGCAGACTGAAGCTTTCTTT

v_call: TRBV11-3
clone_size: .
j_call: TRBJ2-1
d_call: .
cdr3_aa: CASSLRGDSEQFF
cdr3_nt: TGTGCCAGCAGCTTACGGGGGGACAGTGAGCAGTTCTTC

v_call: TRBV2
clone_size: few
j_call: TRBJ2-3
d_call: .
cdr3_aa: CATAGGGGTDTQYF
cdr3_nt: TGTGCCACCGCTGGTGGAGGGGGCACAGATACGCAGTATTTT

v_call: TRBV7-2
clone_size: many
j_call: TRBJ2-3
d_call: .
cdr3_aa: CASRQTPGLPPDTQYF
cdr3_nt: TGTGCCAGCAGACAAACTCCGGGACTCCCGCCAGATACGCAGTATTTT

v_call: TRBV3-1
clone_size: .
j_call: TRBJ2-7
d_call: .
cdr3_aa: CASGPPTIYEQYF
cdr3_nt: TGTGCCAGCGGCCCGCCCACCATCTACGAGCAGTACTTC

v_call: TRBV7-2
clone_size: many
j_call: TRBJ2-5
d_call: TRBD2
cdr3_aa: CASSDGRTRIGETQYF
cdr3_nt: TGTGCCAGCAGCGATGGACGGACTAGAATTGGAGAGACCCAGTACTTC

v_call: TRBV7-2
clone_size: many
j_call: TRBJ2-7
d_call: .
cdr3_aa: CASSPSSYEQYF
cdr3_nt: TGTGCCAGCAGCCCAAGCTCCTACGAGCAGTACTTC

v_call: TRBV7-8
clone_size: many
j_call: TRBJ1-4
d_call: .
cdr3_aa: CASSPVRVGKLFF
cdr3_nt: TGTGCCAGCAGCCCGGTCAGGGTTGGAAAACTGTTTTTT

v_call: TRBV7-9
clone_size: many
j_call: TRBJ2-1
d_call: .
cdr3_aa: CASTLTGASYNEQFF
cdr3_nt: TGTGCCAGCACCCTTACGGGTGCCTCCTACAATGAGCAGTTCTTC

v_call: TRBV5-6
clone_size: few
j_call: TRBJ1-5
d_call: TRBD1
cdr3_aa: CASSTGTGAHQPQHF
cdr3_nt: TGTGCCAGCAGTACCGGGACAGGAGCACATCAGCCCCAGCATTTT

v_call: TRBV4-1
clone_size: few
j_call: TRBJ1-6
d_call: .
cdr3_aa: CASSQDLRGADNSPLHF
cdr3_nt: TGCGCCAGCAGCCAAGATCTAAGGGGCGCGGATAATTCACCCCTCCACTTT

v_call: TRBV25-1
clone_size: .
j_call: TRBJ1-4
d_call: TRBD1
cdr3_aa: CASSDPRQGGEEKLFF
cdr3_nt: TGTGCCAGCAGTGACCCGAGACAGGGGGGGGAAGAAAAACTGTTTTTT

v_call: TRBV19
clone_size: .
j_call: TRBJ2-6
d_call: .
cdr3_aa: CASSTWGSGANVLTF
cdr3_nt: TGTGCCAGTAGTACCTGGGGATCTGGGGCCAACGTCCTGACTTTC

v_call: TRBV18
clone_size: few
j_call: TRBJ1-2
d_call: TRBD1
cdr3_aa: CASSPARTGVFVYGYTF
cdr3_nt: TGTGCCAGCTCACCAGCAAGGACAGGGGTCTTCGTCTATGGCTACACCTTC

v_call: TRBV20-1
clone_size: few
j_call: TRBJ1-2
d_call: .
cdr3_aa: CSADPGGLNGYTF
cdr3_nt: TGCAGTGCTGACCCGGGTGGATTGAATGGCTACACCTTC